The text below deals with one T cell receptor beta chain. Antigen: not known. The data derive from a study of spatial heterogeneity in lung cancer. Study-wide background: There were, on average, more than 9.5 raw-read appearances for each unique TCR and UMI combination.

Time point here: sample taken at primary tumor resection. The sequenced material consisted of unsorted whole RNA from tumor, nontumor lung or frozen PBMC. Whole-study findings and limits: Blood showed ubiquitous tumor TCRs more often at resection than at routine follow-up.

Unique molecular identifiers, one per molecule, were present on every TCR cDNA molecule. One entry per CDR3 protein, called by TCRdb with MiXCR from the 5' RACE reads. The table has approximately 49,000 distinct CDR3 sequences, approximately 5.3% seen once. The CDR3 is 15 residues long. Between the trimmed V and J ends, which lost 5 bases and 6 bases, there was a span of 17 bases. The chain combines TRBV12-3 or TRBV12-4 with TRBJ1-5; D is unresolved. This clonotype originated in a male donor with early-stage non-small cell lung cancer. Material: PBMCs, obtained at surgery. DNA for the CDR3: TGTGCCAGCAGTACCGGGCCCCCCTGGGGTCAGCCCCAGCATTTT. It specifies CASSTGPPWGQPQHF.